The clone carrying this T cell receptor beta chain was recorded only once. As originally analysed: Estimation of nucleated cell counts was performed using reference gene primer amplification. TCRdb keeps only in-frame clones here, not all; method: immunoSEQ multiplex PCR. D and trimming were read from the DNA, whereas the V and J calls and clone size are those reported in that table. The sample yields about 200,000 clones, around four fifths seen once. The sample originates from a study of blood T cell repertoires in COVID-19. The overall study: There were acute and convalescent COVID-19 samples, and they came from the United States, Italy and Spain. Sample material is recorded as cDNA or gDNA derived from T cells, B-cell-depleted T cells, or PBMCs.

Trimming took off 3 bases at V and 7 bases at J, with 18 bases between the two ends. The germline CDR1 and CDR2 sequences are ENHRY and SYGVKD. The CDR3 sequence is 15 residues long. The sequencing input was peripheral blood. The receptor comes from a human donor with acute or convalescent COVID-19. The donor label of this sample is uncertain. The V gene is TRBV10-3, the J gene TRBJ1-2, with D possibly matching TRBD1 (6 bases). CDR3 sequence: CAISDQGGAPGGYTF. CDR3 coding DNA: TGTGCCATCAGTGATCAAGGGGGGGCGCCGGGTGGCTACACCTTC.